The clone carrying this T cell receptor (beta chain) was observed a few times. Its specificity is not known. TCR beta CDR3 region amplification was performed from RNA transcripts. First-round RT-PCR targeting the TCR CDR3 was performed with the HTBI primer set. TCRdb independently ran MiXCR on the multiplex PCR reads; one entry per CDR3 protein. There are approximately 690,000 distinct CDR3 sequences in the sample; about 14% occur only once, and approximately 12% lies in the top ten. Ophthalmopathy in the patients scored at least 3 on Clinical Activity Score and at least 4 on NOSPECS grade, lasting under 3 months. Reasons for excluding patients were uncontrolled infection, other autoimmune disease, pregnancy or lactation. There are 15 residues in the CDR3. Germline V gene sequence: CDR1 DFQATT, CDR2 SNEGSKA (reference sequence). The V and J ends lost 5 bases and 3 bases respectively, with 17 bases between them.

The sample is drawn from a study of T cells in Graves' hyperthyroidism and ophthalmopathy. Regarding the study as a whole: Before onset, by a median of approximately 6.8 months, the model predicted ophthalmopathy. Most expanded thyroid clonotypes above 0.001 recurred in blood.

The sequence was obtained from a woman aged 50 to 60 with Graves' ophthalmopathy. V and J are TRBV20-1 and TRBJ1-5, with no clear D. Sequencing used blood. In DNA, the CDR3 is TGCAGTGCTGGAGCACTTTTAGGCGCCAATCAGCCCCAGCATTTT. Translating gives CSAGALLGANQPQHF.